This T cell receptor beta chain appears in the sequencing data of a study of blood T cell repertoires in COVID-19. Study summary: Samples of COVID-19 (acute and convalescent) were obtained from the United States, Italy and Spain. T cells, B-cell-depleted T cells, or PBMCs provided the cDNA or gDNA that served as material.

The CDR3 loop spans 20 amino acids. With V trimmed by 3 bases and J by 8 bases, 18 bases remained unmatched. Germline V lookup: CDR1 LNHDA, CDR2 SQIVND (reference sequence). Authors' processing steps: The authors estimated nucleated cell counts from reference gene primer amplification. Some clones are missing from TCRdb's copy, which holds only in-frame ones; the method was immunoSEQ multiplex PCR. V and J calls and clone size are copied from that table; D and trimming were computed from the DNA. The sample has roughly 190,000 clones, roughly 86% seen once. This TCR derives from a woman between 65 and 79 years old with active or convalescent COVID-19. Material: peripheral blood. The genes are TRBV19 and TRBJ2-1; 14 bases agree with TRBD2. The CDR3 region is CASSIPTSGRAPRGEDEQFF. The CDR3, as DNA: TGTGCCAGTAGTATCCCGACTAGCGGGAGGGCCCCCCGGGGGGAAGATGAGCAGTTCTTC.